The source of this T cell receptor beta chain is a study of control samples from healthy donors and cancer patients. This table comes from immunoSEQ multiplex PCR, and its TCRdb copy is limited to in-frame clones, with some not included. The data contain about 82,000 clones, around 91% of them singletons. Germline V lookup: CDR1 KGHSH, CDR2 LQKENI. Trimming removed 5 bases at V and 5 bases at J, with 9 bases between. This CDR3 is 12 amino acids long. Sample: blood. The receptor was isolated from a man aged 50 to 59 in good health. The V call is TRBV18, the J call TRBJ2-5; no definite D call. CDR3 amino acids: CASSSQGETQYF. CDR3 bases: TGTGCCAGCTCATCTCAAGGGGAGACCCAGTACTTC.